These T cell receptor beta chains were read from a single sample in a study of blood T cell repertoires in COVID-19. TCRdb keeps only in-frame clones here, not all; method: immunoSEQ multiplex PCR. This table has about 48,000 clones, approximately 90% appearing once. The specimen sequenced was PBMCs or T cells enriched from blood (not recorded which). The source is a woman aged 45-65 years who had recovered from COVID-19. CDR3s include the opening cysteine and the closing phenylalanine or tryptophan. Each record gives: V gene, clone size, D gene, J gene, CDR3 protein, CDR3 DNA. D genes are given only for firm matches. Clone size, where shown, is once, few, many, or a class for clones that have expanded.

>TRBV29-1|NA|TRBD2|TRBJ2-7
CSVGLDQIGYEQYF
TGCAGCGTGGGACTAGACCAAATCGGGTACGAGCAGTACTTC
>TRBV28|NA|TRBD1|TRBJ2-7
CASGYSGTGDLGEQYF
TGTGCCAGCGGCTACTCCGGGACAGGGGATCTGGGCGAGCAGTACTTC
>TRBV14|NA|NA|TRBJ2-5
CASSHRQGMETQYF
TGTGCCAGCAGCCACAGGCAGGGCATGGAGACCCAGTACTTC
>TRBV7-2|NA|TRBD1|TRBJ1-2
CASSLAPGQGGSGYTF
TGTGCCAGCAGCTTAGCTCCGGGACAGGGGGGCTCGGGCTACACCTTC
>TRBV27|NA|NA|TRBJ1-2
CASSTGTPTSYTF
TGTGCCAGCAGTACAGGGACCCCAACGAGCTACACCTTC
>TRBV9|NA|NA|TRBJ2-2
CASSAQPAGELFF
TGTGCCAGCAGCGCCCAACCGGCCGGGGAGCTGTTTTTT
>TRBV19|NA|NA|TRBJ1-1
CASSRVGMNTEAFF
TGTGCCAGTAGCAGGGTGGGGATGAACACTGAAGCTTTCTTT
>TRBV5-1|once|TRBD2|TRBJ2-1
CASSSLGTSTYNEQFF
TGCGCCAGCAGCTCGCTAGGGACTAGTACCTACAATGAGCAGTTCTTC
>TRBV6-2/TRBV6-3|NA|TRBD2|TRBJ2-1
CASSYGGTSGKEQFF
TGTGCCAGCAGTTACGGTGGGACTAGCGGGAAGGAGCAGTTCTTC
>TRBV6-5|NA|NA|TRBJ1-5
CASSQGSYSNQPQHF
TGTGCCAGCTCCCAGGGGTCCTATAGCAATCAGCCCCAGCATTTT
>TRBV2|NA|TRBD2|TRBJ2-4
CASKGLAEVAKNIQYF
TGTGCCAGCAAAGGACTAGCGGAGGTAGCCAAAAACATTCAGTACTTC
>TRBV7-2|NA|TRBD2|TRBJ2-7
CASSLAASGTSSYEQYF
TGTGCCAGCAGCTTAGCGGCTAGCGGGACGAGCTCCTACGAGCAGTACTTC
>TRBV18|NA|TRBD2|TRBJ2-7
CASSPLKGLAGDEQYF
TGTGCCAGCTCACCTCTAAAGGGACTAGCGGGAGACGAGCAGTACTTC
>TRBV6-6|few|NA|TRBJ1-2
CASSARKQGPGYTF
TGTGCCAGCAGCGCAAGAAAACAGGGCCCTGGCTACACCTTC
>TRBV4-3|NA|TRBD2|TRBJ2-3
CASSQGGRGTDTQYF
TGCGCCAGCAGCCAAGGGGGGAGGGGTACAGATACGCAGTATTTT
>TRBV10-3|NA|TRBD1|TRBJ2-1
CAISEFQGTGTYNEQFF
TGTGCCATCAGTGAGTTCCAGGGGACAGGGACCTACAATGAGCAGTTCTTC
>TRBV29-1|NA|NA|TRBJ2-7
CSVPTQGGEQYF
TGCAGCGTCCCCACGCAGGGCGGCGAGCAGTACTTC
>TRBV3-1/TRBV3-2|once|NA|TRBJ2-5
CASSPQTGIQETQYF
TGTGCCAGCAGCCCCCAAACGGGAATCCAAGAGACCCAGTACTTC
>TRBV5-1|NA|NA|TRBJ2-4
CASSLIPGSGNIQYF
TGCGCCAGCAGCTTGATTCCGGGGTCGGGAAACATTCAGTACTTC
>TRBV28|NA|NA|TRBJ1-1
CASSLFTWDRGGNTEAFF
TGTGCCAGCAGTTTATTTACTTGGGACCGGGGGGGGAACACTGAAGCTTTCTTT
>TRBV18|NA|NA|TRBJ1-4
CASSPRQGKATNEKLFF
TGTGCCAGCTCCCCCCGTCAGGGAAAAGCAACTAATGAAAAACTGTTTTTT
>TRBV7-9|NA|TRBD1|TRBJ1-6
CASSLRQGDSPLHF
TGTGCCAGCAGCTTACGACAGGGCGATTCACCCCTCCACTTT
>TRBV5-4|NA|NA|TRBJ2-3
CASSAPTSDTQYF
TGTGCCAGCAGCGCGCCTACGTCAGATACGCAGTATTTT
>TRBV2|NA|TRBD2|TRBJ2-7
CASRLGGEWNEQYF
TGTGCCAGCAGGTTGGGAGGGGAGTGGAACGAGCAGTACTTC
>TRBV5-4|few|NA|TRBJ2-2
CASSLEQSANTGELFF
TGTGCCAGCAGCTTGGAACAGTCCGCGAACACCGGGGAGCTGTTTTTT
>TRBV10-2|NA|TRBD2|TRBJ2-1
CASSWTSGETGEFF
TGCGCCAGCAGCTGGACTAGCGGGGAGACAGGGGAGTTCTTC
>TRBV19|few|NA|TRBJ2-5
CASSKSENEAQYF
TGTGCCAGTTCCAAATCGGAAAATGAGGCCCAGTACTTC
>TRBV5-4|NA|TRBD1|TRBJ2-7
CASSGTGGKVIYEQYF
TGTGCCAGCAGCGGGACAGGGGGCAAAGTTATCTACGAGCAGTACTTC
>TRBV6-5|NA|TRBD1|TRBJ1-2
CASSDSQGAFGYTF
TGTGCCAGCAGTGACTCACAGGGGGCCTTTGGCTACACCTTC
>TRBV7-6|NA|NA|TRBJ1-1
CASSLSLANTEAFF
TGTGCCAGCAGCCTTTCTCTAGCAAACACTGAAGCTTTCTTT
>TRBV27|NA|TRBD2|TRBJ2-7
CASSLLAGYSYEQYF
TGTGCCAGCAGTTTATTAGCGGGGTACTCCTACGAGCAGTACTTC
>TRBV10-3|NA|NA|TRBJ2-7
CAISQRQLSYEQYF
TGTGCCATCAGCCAACGACAGCTCTCCTACGAGCAGTACTTC
>TRBV12-3/TRBV12-4|once|NA|TRBJ1-5
CASTGTGNQPQHF
TGTGCCAGCACCGGAACAGGCAATCAGCCCCAGCATTTT
>TRBV18|NA|TRBD2|TRBJ2-1
CASSPSGLAGATNEQFF
TGTGCCAGCTCGCCCTCGGGACTAGCGGGGGCTACGAATGAGCAGTTCTTC
>TRBV7-2|NA|NA|TRBJ1-4
CASSWRGTVNEKLFF
TGTGCCAGCAGCTGGAGGGGCACAGTCAATGAAAAACTGTTTTTT
>TRBV6-5|once|TRBD1|TRBJ1-1
CASLTGGMNTEAFF
TGTGCCAGCCTGACAGGGGGCATGAACACTGAAGCTTTCTTT
>TRBV6-4|NA|TRBD2|TRBJ2-1
CASSRSGGRGEKQFF
TGTGCCAGCAGTCGGTCCGGCGGGAGAGGAGAGAAGCAGTTCTTC
>TRBV29-1|NA|NA|TRBJ1-4
CSGGSATNEKLFF
TGCAGCGGAGGGAGTGCAACTAATGAAAAACTGTTTTTT
>TRBV5-1|few|NA|TRBJ2-2
CASSLEVTYTGELFF
TGCGCCAGCAGTCTGGAGGTCACCTACACCGGGGAGCTGTTTTTT
>TRBV15|NA|TRBD2|TRBJ2-7
CATSRGSSGGAYEQYF
TGTGCCACCAGCAGGGGAAGTAGCGGGGGGGCCTACGAGCAGTACTTC
>TRBV29-1|few|NA|TRBJ2-7
CSVSRGFPYEQYF
TGCAGCGTTTCGCGCGGGTTTCCCTACGAGCAGTACTTC
>TRBV30|NA|NA|TRBJ1-5
CAWSKQGLGPQHF
TGTGCCTGGAGTAAACAGGGCCTGGGGCCCCAGCATTTT
>TRBV28|NA|NA|TRBJ1-2
CASSSGTGDGYTF
TGTGCCAGCAGTTCGGGGACTGGGGATGGCTACACCTTC
>TRBV28|NA|NA|TRBJ1-6
CASTPDRRISPLHF
TGTGCCAGCACCCCGGACAGACGTATTTCCCCCCTCCACTTT
>TRBV18|NA|NA|TRBJ1-5
CASSATGKEGLHF
TGTGCCAGCTCAGCCACAGGGAAGGAAGGTTTGCATTTT